What follows are 11 T cell receptor beta chains derived from one specimen sequenced in a study of T-cell reconstitution after alpha-beta-depleted transplantation in children. Using unique molecular identifiers, the investigators prepared the TCRbeta library. TCRdb reprocessed the PCR reads with MiXCR, giving one entry per CDR3 protein. The sample holds roughly 590,000 distinct CDR3 sequences, 15% to 20% seen once. The input for sequencing was PBMCs from the stem cell graft donor, taken from the stem cell graft. Every receptor here comes from a human donor who donated a stem cell graft to a child with acute myeloid leukemia.

This clonotype occurred many times. V usage is TRBV10-3 and J usage is TRBJ2-7; the match to TRBD2 covers 13 bases. J lost 2 bases, V lost 6 bases, and 1 base had no gene match. The CDR3 loop spans 14 amino acids. Germline CDR1 and CDR2: ENHRY and SYGVKD. CDR3 in DNA: TGTGCCATCAGCGGACTAGCGGGGGCCTACGAGCAGTACTTC. Its protein product is CAISGLAGAYEQYF.

This clonotype was counted at least ten times. The chain has TRBV30 and TRBJ2-2, with 10 bases matching TRBD2. The germline V gene has CDR1 GTSNPN and CDR2 SVGIG (reference sequence). The CDR3 extends over 18 amino acids. J lost 0 bases, V lost 1 base, and 8 bases had no gene match. The CDR3 DNA reads as TGTGCCTGGAGTGATCTAATAGCGGGGGGACCGAACACCGGGGAGCTGTTTTTT. Encoded protein: CAWSDLIAGGPNTGELFF.

In this sample, this clonotype turned up many times. The V call is TRBV4-3, the J call TRBJ1-1; D gene uncertain. The CDR3 totals 16 residues. Deletions cut 1 base from V and 7 bases from J, with 19 bases between. CDR1 is LGHNA and CDR2 is YSLEER in the germline V gene. The CDR3 spells CASSQVAYSSRREAFF. The DNA for the CDR3 is TGCGCCAGCAGCCAAGTTGCGTACAGCTCACGGCGTGAAGCTTTCTTT.

The rearrangement links TRBV11-2 to TRBJ2-7, with D perhaps being TRBD1 or TRBD2 (5 bases each). The CDR3 is 16 residues long. V gave up 1 base and J gave up 6 bases, with 19 bases separating them. Germline CDR1 reads SGHAT; CDR2 reads FQNNGV. The CDR3 loop reads CASSLAGYRREPEQYF. The CDR3 DNA is TGTGCCAGCAGCTTAGCAGGGTATCGACGGGAACCCGAGCAGTACTTC.

This rearrangement joins TRBV7-9 to TRBJ2-4; 7 nucleotides match TRBD1. This CDR3 region has 15 residues. J was trimmed by 0 bases and V by 5 bases; bases with no gene match: 4. The germline gives CDR1 SEHNR, CDR2 FQNEAQ (reference sequence). In nucleotides, the CDR3 is TGTGCCAGCAGCCTGTACAGGGGAGCCAAAAACATTCAGTACTTC. Translation: CASSLYRGAKNIQYF.

The chain has TRBV7-6 and TRBJ2-1, with D unclear. Germline V lookup: CDR1 SGHVS, CDR2 FNYEAQ. This CDR3 has 15 residues. V was trimmed by 1 base and J by 8 bases, leaving 15 bases between them. CDR3 in amino acids: CASSLGAGGHHEQFF. The CDR3 nucleotides read TGTGCCAGCAGCTTAGGTGCAGGCGGTCACCATGAGCAGTTCTTC.

J is TRBJ1-5 and V is TRBV12-3 or TRBV12-4; D remains unclear. The CDR3 is 15 residues long. V lost 3 bases to trimming and J lost 5 bases, with 14 bases between them. CDR3 amino acids: CASSFGVGSDQPQHF. The CDR3 nucleotides read TGTGCCAGCAGTTTTGGTGTAGGGAGCGATCAGCCCCAGCATTTT.

This clonotype was detected many times. This chain uses TRBV20-1 with TRBJ2-3, with D possibly TRBD2 on 7 matching bases. The CDR3 runs 15 residues. V shed 0 bases and J shed 3 bases, with 13 bases lying between them. Germline lookup yields CDR1 DFQATT and CDR2 SNEGSKA (reference sequence). The CDR3 coding sequence is TGCAGTGCTAGAGAGGGGGGGCATGGTACAGATACGCAGTATTTT. This encodes CSAREGGHGTDTQYF.

The rearrangement links TRBV4-1 to TRBJ2-3; D not certain. This CDR3 is 12 amino acids long. V was shortened by 3 bases and J by 7 bases, with 8 bases between the two germline ends. Germline CDR1 MGHRA, CDR2 YSYEKL. The chain's CDR3 is CASSQAGYTQYF. The CDR3 bases are TGCGCCAGCAGCCAGGCCGGGTATACGCAGTATTTT.

V usage is TRBV7-8 and J usage is TRBJ1-1, with a possible D match to TRBD1 (5 bases). Germline CDR1 reads SGHVS; CDR2 reads FQNEAQ. The length of the CDR3 is 14 residues. Deletions cut 1 base from V and 8 bases from J, with 14 bases between. CDR3 sequence reads: CASSLVHSEGEAFF. CDR3 nucleotides: TGTGCCAGCAGCTTAGTGCATTCGGAGGGGGAAGCTTTCTTT.

This clonotype showed up many times. V gene TRBV5-6 combines with J gene TRBJ2-5; TRBD2 agrees at 11 bases. The CDR3 spans 14 residues. The ends lost 4 bases at V and 5 bases at J; junction bases unmatched: 4. Germline V gene sequence: CDR1 SGHDT, CDR2 YYEEEE. CDR3 amino acids: CASSPLAGGETQYF. CDR3 DNA sequence: TGTGCCAGCAGCCCCCTAGCGGGGGGCGAGACCCAGTACTTC.